A single count supports the clone carrying this T cell receptor (beta chain). The antigen remains unidentified. These data belong to a study of T cell repertoires in cytomegalovirus infection. In the study overall: Based on public TCR beta signatures, there were indications of CMV infection and of a matching HLA type. Study-wide findings and caveats: Clonotype analysis showed dominance of the ex vivo response by HLA-C-restricted CMV-specific TCR beta clonotypes.

TCRdb reanalysed the reads using MiXCR and keeps one entry per CDR3 protein. The data contain some 700,000 distinct CDR3 sequences, 35% of them seen just once; the ten biggest clones take up 2.5% to 3.5%. From germline, CDR1 is WSHSY and CDR2 SAAADI. The CDR3 is 13 residues long. Trimming shortened V by 5 bases and J by 6 bases, and 13 bases separated the two germline ends. The receptor comes from a human donor in good health (CMV status not recorded). Some clones in this sample may be carry-over from other donors' samples. Sequenced input: PBMCs. This chain uses TRBV10-2 with TRBJ1-2, with D unresolved. The CDR3 reads CASSFHRGDGYTF. CDR3 in DNA: TGCGCCAGCAGTTTCCATCGAGGAGATGGCTACACCTTC.